This T cell receptor (beta chain) stems from a study of T-cell memory formation after mild COVID-19. Study-level information: The TCR clusters were mostly specific to one donor.

Constant-segment-primed 5'RACE gave TCR alpha and TCR beta cDNA libraries with sample barcodes and UMIs. One entry per CDR3 protein results from TCRdb running MiXCR on the 5' RACE reads. In the table there are 350,000 to 500,000 distinct CDR3 sequences, under 25% of which are singletons. The V gene end was trimmed by 3 bases and the J gene end by 0 bases; junction bases not matched to a gene: 1. The CDR3 contains 15 residues. Germline CDR1 KGHDR, CDR2 SFDVKD. Sequences were obtained from PBMCs or a T cell subset sorted from them (not recorded which). This TCR came from an adult woman who had mild COVID-19 (a few samples of this study predate the infection). Cell type and time point are not known. The chain carries TRBV24-1 and TRBJ2-3; TRBD1 agrees at 8 bases. CDR3 nucleotide sequence: TGTGCCACCAGTGATCCAGGGGGCAGCACAGATACGCAGTATTTT. This encodes CATSDPGGSTDTQYF.